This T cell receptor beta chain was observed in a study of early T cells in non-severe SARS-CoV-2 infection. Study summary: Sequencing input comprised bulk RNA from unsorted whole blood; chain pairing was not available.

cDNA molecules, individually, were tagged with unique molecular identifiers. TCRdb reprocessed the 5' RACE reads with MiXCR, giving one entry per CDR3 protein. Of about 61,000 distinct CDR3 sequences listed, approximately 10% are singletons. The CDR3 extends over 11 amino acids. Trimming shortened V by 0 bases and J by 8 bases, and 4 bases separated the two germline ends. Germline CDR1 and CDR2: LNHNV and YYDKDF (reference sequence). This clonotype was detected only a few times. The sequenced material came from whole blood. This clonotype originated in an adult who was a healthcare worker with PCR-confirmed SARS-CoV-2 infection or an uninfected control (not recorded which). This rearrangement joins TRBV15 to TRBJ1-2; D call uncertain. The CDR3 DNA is TGTGCCACCAGCAGAGATGGGGGCTACACCTTC. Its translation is CATSRDGGYTF. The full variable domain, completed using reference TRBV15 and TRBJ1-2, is DAMVIQNPRYQVTQFGKPVTLSCSQTLNHNVMYWYQQKSSQAPKLLFHYYDKDFNNEADTPDNFQSRRPNTSFCFLDIRSPGLGDTAMYLCATSRDGGYTFGSGTRLTVV.